This TCR beta chain derives from a study of T cell responses to AZD1222 COVID-19 vaccine. Background on the study: Second doses at about 4 or about 12 weeks were pooled. Findings and caveats of the study: Rises in breadth and depth of Spike-specific TCRs came after two AZD1222 doses.

The data were produced by immunoSEQ multiplex PCR, yet TCRdb's version contains in-frame clones alone and is incomplete. Altogether around 170,000 clones are present, roughly 90% being singletons, with the ten largest covering over 0.75%. Germline V gene data show CDR1 as SNHLY and CDR2 as FYNNEI. CDR3 size: 13 residues. V dropped 7 bases and J dropped 6 bases, with 13 bases sitting between them. To note about this clone: The antigen is unknown.

The receptor was isolated from an adult in good health. This material consisted of peripheral blood, taken on day 0 of AZD1222 vaccination. The V gene is TRBV2, the J gene TRBJ1-5; D is perhaps TRBD1 (6 bases). The DNA of the CDR3 is TGTGCCAGCATGAAACAGGGTACTCAGCCCCAGCATTTT. Amino acids: CASMKQGTQPQHF.